The source of this T cell receptor beta chain is a study of cytomegalovirus exposure and HLA in healthy donors (dated by TCRdb to 2015 to 2018). Some background on the complete study: An earlier analysis of several hundred of the donors reported about 260 Gb of sequence data and about 120 million unique TCR beta sequences obtained from around 170 million T cells. Along with the roughly 710-subject first cohort, a separate validation cohort of around 120 different subjects was used. To predict cytomegalovirus infection status, the study combined high-throughput TCR immunosequencing, statistical association of individual TCRs with disease status, and machine learning. Among a few hundred genotyped donors of the cohort, an average of about 240,000 unique TCR beta nucleotide sequences were sequenced per donor, roughly 18% of them non-productive. A few DR-DQ haplotypes were treated as single units for association and clustering because of strong linkage in the cohort. A later genetic analysis used genome-wide SNP genotypes for about three fifths of the roughly 700 donors, treating that subset as a discovery cohort. Among the roughly 370 genotyped donors, about 83% belonged to the genetic ancestry cluster associated with self-reported Caucasian donors. To study patterns of TCR occurrence, a later analysis re-analyzed previously published TCR beta repertoires from just over 650 donors and added high-resolution HLA genotyping. The study used immunosequencing to profile the T cell repertoires of 666 subjects and linked those repertoires to cytomegalovirus serostatus. Donor age, sex, ethnicity and CMV serostatus were compiled together with the repertoire data. The study aimed to test whether signatures of past pathogen exposure could be identified by cataloging public T cell receptors. In an earlier analysis of several hundred of the donors, high-throughput TCR beta sequencing was used to judge whether each TCR beta V gene segment behaved as functional or pseudogenic. Approximately 310 gigabases of sequencing data and tens of millions of unique TCR sequences were included in an early release covering 550 to 800 HLA-typed donors. Rather than drawing on any new phenotypic data, the later analysis identified candidate immune exposures from TCR beta sequences and the way those sequences occurred across donors. The number of typed donors differed by locus: roughly 620-640 for A, B, C, DRB1 and DQB1; approximately 530 for DQA1; 600 to 610 for DPA1; and some 470 for DPB1. Every discovery cohort repertoire had been produced on one sequencing platform. Both class I and class II loci were covered by HLA typing, at four-digit resolution. Overall results and qualifications from the work: In the study, approximately 160 TCR beta chains were listed as associated with cytomegalovirus. Strong co-occurrence of HLA alleles, especially DR and DQ, made assigning TCR associations to individual alleles difficult. The presence/absence analyses assumed that sequencing depth was roughly uniform across donors, and that assumption may not be true. CMV serostatus was the only immune exposure information available for the cohort. Because some donors lacked HLA typing at each locus, the association tests relied only on the typed subset. In a later analysis, TCR association rates were found to vary across HLA loci, with the most associated TCRs seen for DRB1 alleles and the fewest for HLA-C alleles. This cohort had only TCR beta chains sequenced, and the lack of alpha or paired-chain data limited which features could be detected. A later analysis reported that several top co-occurrence clusters appeared linked to parvovirus B19, influenza, CMV and Epstein-Barr virus. Because counts were too low, approximately 18 rarely observed V segments, including chromosome 9 orphons, were excluded from the earlier analysis of 587 of the donors. At a false discovery rate of 0.05, a later analysis linked around 17,000 TCR beta sequences to specific HLA alleles. In vitro tests confirmed that three of the cytomegalovirus-associated TCR beta chains recognize cytomegalovirus antigens. A further reported finding was that TCR beta sequences accurately predicted the HLA-A and HLA-B alleles for most subjects in the first cohort. The 87-base-pair reads could not distinguish some IMGT-functional V segments, including TRBV6-2 and TRBV6-3, so those segments were excluded. According to the authors, the approach could potentially be generalized to other disease states and immunological phenotypes. Cytomegalovirus status was reported to be diagnosed by the classifier with high specificity and sensitivity in both the original and validation cohorts. In a later analysis, most CMV-associated TCR beta chains were found to appear HLA-restricted, with HLA associations seemingly driven largely by CMV exposure. According to a later genetic analysis, donors in an Asian-associated ancestry cluster had fewer N-insertions in productive TCRs than the approximately 690-donor mean. Broadly in line with IMGT annotations, most TCR beta V segments showed up in productive rearrangements about 87% or about 30% of the time in an earlier analysis of roughly 590 of the donors. In a later analysis, HLA-associated TCR beta chains were found to be more clonally expanded and to have lower generation probabilities than equally common non-associated chains. Most TCR sequences were observed very rarely across donors, whereas some public TCRs were present in many individuals. Linkage disequilibrium might explain the correlated functional status among segregating V segments, but an unknown experimental factor could not be excluded. A cluster of highly shared sequence variants was judged likely to represent a technical artifact of the sequencing pipeline. In a later genetic analysis, a missense DCLRE1C variant was associated with V-gene and J-gene trimming of TCR beta chains, and the association was replicated in an independent cohort.

Including the terminal cysteine and phenylalanine, the CDR3 comprises 18 residues. Only the CDR3 part of the read is kept: 54 bases, read in frame from the first base. The table lists this clone with a count of one. The clone's antigen remains unknown. Qualities for individual bases were not recorded, and no much larger clone is one base off. Library preparation was by the immunoSEQ multiplex PCR assay. The multiplex PCR relied on a mix of 60 forward primers for TCR Vbeta segments and 13 reverse primers for TCR Jbeta segments. A multiplex PCR assay on genomic DNA amplified the CDR3 region of rearranged TCR beta genes. The Illumina HiSeq System was used to sequence the amplified TCR beta libraries as 87-base-pair reads. As for the original processing: Across the 600 to 700 repertoires, a later analysis counted approximately 83 million unique TCR beta chains, 9 million to 14 million of which were shared by at least two donors. To remove PCR and sequencing errors, raw reads were error-corrected and collapsed into unique sequences using a nearest-neighbor algorithm that merged closely related sequences. Alignment of CDR3 sequences to IMGT reference sequences was used to assign V, D and J gene segments. For a sequence to be retained, a match of at least six nucleotides to both a V gene segment and a J gene segment was required. Rearrangements were classified as productive when the CDR3 lacked stop codons and remained in frame with V and J, and all other rearrangements were classified as non-productive. CDR3 was defined according to IMGT convention as the region running from the second conserved V-encoded cysteine to the conserved J-encoded phenylalanine. In an earlier analysis of around 640 of the donors, sequences lacking an unambiguous match to a single V gene segment were excluded. In an earlier analysis of some 590 of the donors, a V segment was called functional when productive rearrangements were above 56.7%, and segregating when the standard deviation between donors exceeded 5%. A statistical classification framework was built to diagnose cytomegalovirus status from the catalog of TCR beta chain sequences. In a later analysis, TCR nucleotide sequences were compared against IMGT/GENE-DB human TR gene sequences so that V and J genes could be assigned. Using the TCRdist pipeline, a later analysis assigned CDR3 sequences along with most-parsimonious VDJ recombination scenarios. In a later analysis, each TCR beta chain was defined by its CDR3 amino acid sequence together with its V-gene family, and reads without a unique V-gene family were excluded. To address suspected cross-contamination and a sequencing artifact, a later analysis removed approximately 600 highly shared, low-generation-probability nucleotide sequences. In a later analysis, a clonal expansion index for each public chain was calculated from normalized within-repertoire ranks of inferred template counts. Generation probabilities in a later analysis came from a VDJ recombination model fitted to out-of-frame rearrangements, and those results were checked against IGoR. Hypergeometric tests were used in a later analysis to score TCR-TCR, TCR-HLA and TCR-CMV co-occurrence, with a repertoire-size bias correction applied to the TCR pairs. False discovery rates were estimated in a later analysis by permuting HLA or CMV assignments 20 times. In a later analysis, co-occurring TCRs were grouped with DBSCAN, and TCRdist sequence similarity was added when clustering was performed within HLA-allele-positive subsets. Repertoires with fewer than 30,000 or more than 120,000 public chains were left out of co-occurrence clustering, as were four to six repertoires with anomalous nucleotide sharing. The table comes from immuneACCESS by way of TCRdb, which keeps in-frame sequences with V and J called. Part of the clones is missing from these tables; in studies checked, under half for an unresolved V gene and the rest for unknown reasons. That table furnishes V, J and clone size, whereas the DNA furnished D and trimming. The sample has about 240,000 clones on record, about 86% of them singletons. The ten largest clones add up to around 8% of the sample.

The cohort consisted of 600 or so healthy bone marrow donors. Cohort members were all nominally healthy when sampled, although unrecorded immune exposures were likely present. The donor was CMV seropositive and belonged to the group of around 300 seropositive cohort members. A peripheral blood sample was collected from each donor, and TCR beta sequencing was performed on peripheral blood mononuclear cells. The Qiagen DNeasy Blood Extraction Kit was used to extract genomic DNA from the blood cell samples. Recombination linked TRBV21-1 to TRBJ2-1; TRBD2, the D gene given by the table, was not confirmed from the DNA. TRBV21-1 is deemed a pseudogene. The TCR was taken from a woman in her fifties or sixties in good health and CMV-seropositive. Sequencing was carried out using PBMCs. The nucleotides read TGTGCCAGCAGCAAAGCCCTGAACTACCCCCCTGACTACAATGAGCAGTTCTTC. Its translation reads: CASSKALNYPPDYNEQFF.